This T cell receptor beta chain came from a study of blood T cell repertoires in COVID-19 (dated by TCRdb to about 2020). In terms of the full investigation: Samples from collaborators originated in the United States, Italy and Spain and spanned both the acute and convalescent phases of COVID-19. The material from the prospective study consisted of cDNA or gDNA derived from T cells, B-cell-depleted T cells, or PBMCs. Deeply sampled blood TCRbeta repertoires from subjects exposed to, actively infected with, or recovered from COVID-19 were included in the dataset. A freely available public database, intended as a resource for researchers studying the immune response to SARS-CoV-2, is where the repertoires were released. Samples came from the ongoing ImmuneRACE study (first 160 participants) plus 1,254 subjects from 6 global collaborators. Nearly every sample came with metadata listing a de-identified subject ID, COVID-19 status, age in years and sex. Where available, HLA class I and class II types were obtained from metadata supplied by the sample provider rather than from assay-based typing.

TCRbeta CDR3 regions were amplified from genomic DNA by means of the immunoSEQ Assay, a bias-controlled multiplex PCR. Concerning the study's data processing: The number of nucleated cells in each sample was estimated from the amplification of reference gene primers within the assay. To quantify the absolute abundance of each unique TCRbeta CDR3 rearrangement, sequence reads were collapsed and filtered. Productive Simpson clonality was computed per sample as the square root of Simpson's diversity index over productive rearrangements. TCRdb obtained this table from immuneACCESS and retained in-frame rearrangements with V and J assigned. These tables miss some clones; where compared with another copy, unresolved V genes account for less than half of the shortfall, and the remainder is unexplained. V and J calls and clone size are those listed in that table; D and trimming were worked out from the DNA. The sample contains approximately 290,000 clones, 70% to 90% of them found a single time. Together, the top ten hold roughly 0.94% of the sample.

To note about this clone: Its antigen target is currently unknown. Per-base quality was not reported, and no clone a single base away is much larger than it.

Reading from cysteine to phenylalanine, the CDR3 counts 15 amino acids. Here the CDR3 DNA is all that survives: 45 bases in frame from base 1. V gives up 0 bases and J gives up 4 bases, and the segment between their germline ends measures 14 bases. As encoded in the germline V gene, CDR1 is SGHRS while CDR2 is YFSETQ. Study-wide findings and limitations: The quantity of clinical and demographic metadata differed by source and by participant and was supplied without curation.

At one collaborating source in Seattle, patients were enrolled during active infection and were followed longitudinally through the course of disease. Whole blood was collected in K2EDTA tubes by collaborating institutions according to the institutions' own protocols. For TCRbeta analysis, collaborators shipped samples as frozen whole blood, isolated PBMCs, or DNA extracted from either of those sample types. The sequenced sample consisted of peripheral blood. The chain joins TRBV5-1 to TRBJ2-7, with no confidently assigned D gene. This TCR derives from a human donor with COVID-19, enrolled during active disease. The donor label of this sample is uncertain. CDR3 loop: CASSLAAGHRYEQYF. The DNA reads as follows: TGCGCCAGCAGCTTGGCGGCAGGCCACCGTTACGAGCAGTACTTC.